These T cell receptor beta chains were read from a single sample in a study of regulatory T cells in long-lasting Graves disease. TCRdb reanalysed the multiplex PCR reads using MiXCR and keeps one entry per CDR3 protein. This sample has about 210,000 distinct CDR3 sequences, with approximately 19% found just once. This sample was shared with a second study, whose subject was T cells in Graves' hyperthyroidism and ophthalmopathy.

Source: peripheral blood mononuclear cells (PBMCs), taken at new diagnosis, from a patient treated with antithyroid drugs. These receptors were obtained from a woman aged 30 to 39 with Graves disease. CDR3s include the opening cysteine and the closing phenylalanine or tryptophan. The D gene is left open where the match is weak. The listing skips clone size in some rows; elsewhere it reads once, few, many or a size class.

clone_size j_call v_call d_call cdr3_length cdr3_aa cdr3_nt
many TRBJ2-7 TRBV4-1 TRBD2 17 CASSQELGTSGSYEQYF TGCGCCAGCAGCCAAGAACTAGGGACTAGCGGCTCCTACGAGCAGTACTTC
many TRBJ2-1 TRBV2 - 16 CASSLETGRAYNEQFF TGTGCCAGCAGCCTCGAAACTGGGCGTGCCTACAATGAGCAGTTCTTC
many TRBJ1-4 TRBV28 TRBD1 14 CASSSGGTNEKLFF TGTGCCAGCAGTTCAGGGGGTACTAATGAAAAACTGTTTTTT
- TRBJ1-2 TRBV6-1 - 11 CASSEVLGPSF TGTGCCAGCAGTGAAGTGTTAGGGCCGTCCTTC
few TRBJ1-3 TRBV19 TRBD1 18 CASSLLGDRGSSGNTIYF TGTGCCAGTAGCCTCCTCGGTGACAGGGGATCCTCTGGAAACACCATATATTTT
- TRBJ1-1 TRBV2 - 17 CASIRAHAVIMNTEAFF TGTGCCAGCATAAGGGCCCATGCTGTGATTATGAACACTGAAGCTTTCTTT
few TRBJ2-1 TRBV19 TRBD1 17 CASGSWVKRQGDNEQFF TGTGCCAGTGGTTCCTGGGTAAAGCGACAGGGGGACAATGAGCAGTTCTTC
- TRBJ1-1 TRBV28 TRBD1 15 CASSGNRGLDTEAFF TGTGCCAGCAGTGGAAACAGGGGGCTGGATACTGAAGCTTTCTTT
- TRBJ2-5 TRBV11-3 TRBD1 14 CASSLITGGETQYF TGTGCCAGCAGCTTAATAACAGGGGGAGAGACCCAGTACTTC
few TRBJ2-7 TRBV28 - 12 CASSPQYYEQYF TGTGCCAGCAGTCCCCAATACTACGAGCAGTACTTC
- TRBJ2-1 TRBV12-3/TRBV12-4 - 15 CASTLWQVPYNEQFF TGTGCCAGCACTCTATGGCAGGTTCCCTACAATGAGCAGTTCTTC
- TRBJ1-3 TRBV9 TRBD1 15 CASSLDRVSGNTIYF TGTGCCAGCAGCTTGGACAGGGTCTCTGGAAACACCATATATTTT
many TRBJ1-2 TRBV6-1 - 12 CASSNNAGGYTF TGTGCCAGCAGCAACAACGCAGGGGGCTACACCTTC
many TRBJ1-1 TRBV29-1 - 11 CSTVMNTEAFF TGCAGCACGGTGATGAACACTGAAGCTTTCTTT
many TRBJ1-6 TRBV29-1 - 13 CSVGGARDSPLHF TGCAGCGTTGGGGGGGCACGGGATTCACCCCTCCACTTT
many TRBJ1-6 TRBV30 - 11 CACRINSPLHF TGTGCCTGTCGGATAAATTCACCCCTCCACTTT
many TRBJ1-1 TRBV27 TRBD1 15 CASSLLDRGNTEAFF TGTGCCAGCAGTTTACTGGACAGGGGGAACACTGAAGCTTTCTTT
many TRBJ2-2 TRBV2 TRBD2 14 CASRGLADTGELFF TGTGCCAGCAGAGGGCTAGCGGACACCGGGGAGCTGTTTTTT